What follows are 25 T cell receptor beta chains derived from one specimen sequenced in a study of long-term antiretroviral therapy in people with HIV. Investigators performed immunoSEQ version v3.0 at survey level. Using immunoSEQ multiplex PCR, the repertoire was profiled, and TCRdb retains in-frame clones only, with some absent. The sample gives tens of thousands of clones, approximately 93% of which show up once; around 4.2% is in the top ten. This specimen was unsorted PBMCs, taken 3.1 years after starting antiretroviral therapy. The receptor set was obtained from a man aged 18-30 years with HIV.

The V call is TRBV5-5, the J call TRBJ2-7, with 8 bases matching TRBD1. This CDR3 has 15 amino acids. The junction had 9 bases not matched to a gene; V was cut back by 4 bases and J by 3 bases. CDR1 is SGHKS, CDR2 YYEKEE, per germline (reference sequence). CDR3 in amino acids: CASSLGQGLFYEQYF. In DNA, the CDR3 is TGTGCCAGCAGCCTCGGACAGGGATTGTTCTACGAGCAGTACTTC. Variable domain in full (rest from reference TRBV5-5 and TRBJ2-7): DAGVTQSPTHLIKTRGQQVTLRCSPISGHKSVSWYQQVLGQGPQFIFQYYEKEERGRGNFPDRFSARQFPNYSSELNVNALLLGDSALYLCASSLGQGLFYEQYFGPGTRLTVT.

The V gene is TRBV11-3, the J gene TRBJ2-7; weak D call: TRBD1 (6 bases). Germline CDR1 and CDR2: SGHNT and YENEEA. The ends were cut back, 5 bases at V and 7 bases at J, with 15 bases in the middle. This CDR3 is built from 13 residues. Here the CDR3 reads CASSPTGYGEQYF. In DNA form, the CDR3 reads TGTGCCAGCAGCCCAACAGGGTATGGGGAGCAGTACTTC.

The CDR3 DNA sequence: TGTGCCAGCAGTTCGGGGCCCAGGGCTACGGACACTGAAGCTTTCTTT. The encoded protein is CASSSGPRATDTEAFF. The chain joins TRBV6-5 to TRBJ1-1; D possibly corresponds to TRBD1 (5 bases). This CDR3 contains 16 residues. Trimming took 4 bases from V and 3 from J, leaving 18 bases between them. The germline V gene encodes CDR1 MNHEY and CDR2 SVGAGI.

The V and J genes are TRBV10-3 and TRBJ1-1; TRBD1 agrees at 9 bases. The ends lost 5 bases at V and 5 bases at J; junction bases unmatched: 3. Germline V gene data show CDR1 as ENHRY and CDR2 as SYGVKD. CDR3 length: 13 amino acids. CDR3 DNA sequence: TGTGCCATCAGTACAGGGGGCGATACTGAAGCTTTCTTT. Amino acid sequence: CAISTGGDTEAFF.

The V and J genes are TRBV7-8 and TRBJ2-1; perhaps TRBD1 as D (6 bases). The CDR3 is 12 residues long. Trimming took off 5 bases at V and 7 bases at J, with 9 bases between the two ends. Germline CDR1 and CDR2: SGHVS and FQNEAQ. The CDR3 nucleotides read TGTGCCAGCAGCAGGGGGACGAATGAGCAGTTCTTC. Residues: CASSRGTNEQFF.

The chain links TRBV9 to TRBJ2-7; D may be TRBD1 or TRBD2 (5 bases each). The CDR3 is 14 residues long. The V end was cut by 0 bases, the J end by 0 bases, with 7 bases between. CDR1 is SGDLS, CDR2 YYNGEE, per germline. CDR3 residues: CASSVGDGSYEQYF. CDR3 sequence (DNA): TGTGCCAGCAGCGTAGGGGACGGCTCCTACGAGCAGTACTTC.

CDR3 region: CASSGDRAEEQFF. The CDR3 region has the DNA TGTGCCAGTAGTGGTGACAGGGCGGAGGAGCAGTTCTTC. The chain has TRBV19 and TRBJ2-1; TRBD1 matches at 7 bases. Germline CDR1 reads LNHDA; CDR2 reads SQIVND (reference sequence). The CDR3 consists of 13 residues. After removal of 5 bases from V and 10 bases from J, the junction contained 8 bases not matched to a gene.

The CDR3 loop is CASSKERTGTDEQFF. The CDR3 DNA reads TGCGCCAGCAGCAAGGAGAGGACCGGAACGGATGAGCAGTTCTTC. The gene calls are TRBV5-1 and TRBJ2-1, with D unresolved. Trimming removed 4 bases at V and 8 bases at J, with 19 bases between. This CDR3 comprises 15 residues. Germline-derived CDR1 and CDR2 are SGHRS and YFSETQ.

The chain uses TRBV19 and TRBJ1-3; D not certain. Trimming stripped 2 bases from V and 1 base from J, with 9 bases between. CDR3 size: 15 residues. The germline V gene encodes CDR1 LNHDA and CDR2 SQIVND (reference sequence). CDR3 protein: CASSISGQSGNTIYF. The CDR3 DNA is TGTGCCAGTAGTATAAGCGGGCAGTCTGGAAACACCATATATTTT.

This chain links TRBV5-4 with TRBJ2-1, with D hard to call. From germline, CDR1 is SGHNT and CDR2 YYREEE (reference sequence). V was clipped by 2 bases and J by 5 bases, with 5 bases between them. The CDR3 is 12 residues long. The CDR3 loop is CASSFGDNEQFF. CDR3 bases: TGTGCCAGCAGCTTTGGGGACAATGAGCAGTTCTTC.

This chain links TRBV6-5 with TRBJ2-4; D is unclear. The CDR3 contains 15 residues. Trimming removed 5 bases at V and 0 bases at J, with 11 bases between. Germline CDR1 is MNHEY and CDR2 is SVGAGI. The CDR3 reads CASSRGNGAKNIQYF. CDR3 nucleotides: TGTGCCAGCAGTCGTGGGAACGGAGCCAAAAACATTCAGTACTTC.

V gene TRBV4-3 combines with J gene TRBJ2-3, with TRBD2 as a possible D gene (6 bases). The V end lost 0 bases, the J end lost 4 bases, and 17 bases lay between the germline ends. The CDR3 is made up of 17 amino acids. CDR1 and CDR2 from the germline V gene are LGHNA and YSLEER. CDR3 region: CASSQEGTDPGADTQYF. The DNA for the CDR3 is TGCGCCAGCAGCCAAGAAGGAACTGACCCGGGAGCAGATACGCAGTATTTT.

This clone has a single count. V is TRBV5-6 and J is TRBJ2-5; perhaps TRBD1 as D (7 bases). There are 16 residues in the CDR3. Per germline, CDR1 SGHDT and CDR2 YYEEEE. The V end lost 3 bases, the J end lost 4 bases, and 19 bases lay between the germline ends. The CDR3 DNA is TGTGCCAGCAGCTATGGAGGGGGCTTATTTTCAGAGACCCAGTACTTC. It encodes CASSYGGGLFSETQYF.

This sequence joins TRBV7-8 and TRBJ2-2, with D perhaps being TRBD1 or TRBD2 (6 bases each). V was trimmed by 5 bases and J by 4 bases, leaving 17 bases between them. The CDR3 covers 16 residues. Germline CDR1 SGHVS, CDR2 FQNEAQ. CDR3 in DNA: TGTGCCAGCAGCAGGGACGGGGGCGCAGGCACCGGGGAGCTGTTTTTT. As protein: CASSRDGGAGTGELFF. Together with reference TRBV7-8 and TRBJ2-2, the CDR3 gives the full variable domain: GAGVSQSPRYKVAKRGQDVALRCDPISGHVSLFWYQQALGQGPEFLTYFQNEAQLDKSGLPSDRFFAERPEGSVSTLKIQRTQQEDSAVYLCASSRDGGAGTGELFFGEGSRLTVL.

A few counts support this clone. V is TRBV19 and J is TRBJ1-3, with D perhaps TRBD1 (6 bases). The CDR3 spans 15 residues. V was trimmed by 7 bases and J by 4 bases, leaving 17 bases between them. Germline V gives CDR1 LNHDA, CDR2 SQIVND (reference sequence). CDR3 sequence reads: CASTLARGYGNTIYF. The CDR3 DNA follows: TGTGCCAGTACCCTGGCAAGGGGGTACGGAAACACCATATATTTT.

V is TRBV10-3 and J is TRBJ2-1, with 8 bases lining up with TRBD2. This CDR3 is built from 13 residues. CDR1 ENHRY and CDR2 SYGVKD come from the germline V gene. Losses at the gene ends were 8 bases for V and 8 bases for J; bases not matched to a gene: 8. DNA for the CDR3: TGTGCCATCTGGGTCGGGAGGGCGGATGAGCAGTTCTTC. Protein: CAIWVGRADEQFF.

This clone was observed a single time. The chain has TRBV19 and TRBJ1-5, with TRBD1 as a possible D gene (5 bases). Germline CDR1 is LNHDA and CDR2 is SQIVND (reference sequence). This CDR3 has 15 amino acids. V lost 7 bases and J lost 0, with 13 bases in between. CDR3 DNA sequence: TGTGCCAGTACCCCTGACAGTTATAGCAATCAGCCCCAGCATTTT. This gives the protein CASTPDSYSNQPQHF.

This chain links TRBV19 with TRBJ1-1; D unresolved. The germline CDR1 and CDR2 sequences are LNHDA and SQIVND (reference sequence). V was cut by 5 bases and J by 1 base, with 11 bases left in between. This CDR3 spans 14 amino acids. The CDR3 sequence is CASSPPVGNTEAFF. The CDR3 DNA is TGTGCCAGTAGTCCTCCTGTGGGGAACACTGAAGCTTTCTTT. Complete variable domain (other parts from reference TRBV19 and TRBJ1-1): DGGITQSPKYLFRKEGQNVTLSCEQNLNHDAMYWYRQDPGQGLRLIYYSQIVNDFQKGDIAEGYSVSREKKESFPLTVTSAQKNPTAFYLCASSPPVGNTEAFFGQGTRLTVV.

This clone turned up a few times. The chain employs TRBV7-8 and TRBJ2-1; TRBD2 matches 9 bases. The CDR3 length is 14 residues. CDR1 and CDR2 from the germline V gene are SGHVS and FQNEAQ. V lost 5 bases to trimming and J lost 9 bases; unmatched junction nucleotides: 8. This CDR3 reads CASSRTSDWGEQFF. The DNA of the CDR3 is TGTGCCAGCAGCAGGACTAGCGATTGGGGTGAGCAGTTCTTC. Variable domain in full (rest from reference TRBV7-8 and TRBJ2-1): GAGVSQSPRYKVAKRGQDVALRCDPISGHVSLFWYQQALGQGPEFLTYFQNEAQLDKSGLPSDRFFAERPEGSVSTLKIQRTQQEDSAVYLCASSRTSDWGEQFFGPGTRLTVL.

V usage is TRBV11-2 and J usage is TRBJ2-5; tentatively, D is TRBD1 (5 bases). The CDR3 runs to 14 residues. Trimming pared 0 bases from V and 4 bases from J, leaving 9 bases between. Germline-derived CDR1 and CDR2 are SGHAT and FQNNGV. DNA of the CDR3: TGTGCCAGCAGCTTAGAAGGGGTTCCAGAGACCCAGTACTTC. This gives the protein CASSLEGVPETQYF.

The count of this clone is one. The chain recombines TRBV7-2 with TRBJ2-7; D is undetermined. This CDR3 spans 12 amino acids. Deletions cut 6 bases from V and 7 bases from J, with 13 bases between. Germline V lookup: CDR1 SGHTA, CDR2 FQGNSA. CDR3 loop: CASSYKPIEQYF. As DNA, the CDR3 is TGTGCCAGCAGTTATAAGCCCATTGAGCAGTACTTC.

The gene calls are TRBV30 and TRBJ2-3, with 8 bases that match TRBD2. From germline, CDR1 is GTSNPN and CDR2 SVGIG (reference sequence). The CDR3 is 15 amino acids. Trimming cost V 5 bases and J 3 bases; bases outside gene matches: 10. CDR3 residues: CAWSAGDLRTDTQYF. CDR3 DNA: TGTGCCTGGTCAGCGGGAGACCTCAGGACAGATACGCAGTATTTT.

In this sample, this clone turned up once. This sequence joins TRBV9 and TRBJ1-1; 10 nucleotides line up with TRBD1. The CDR3 sequence is 18 residues long. Germline V CDR1 and CDR2: SGDLS, YYNGEE. V gave up 2 bases and J gave up 2 bases; unmatched junction bases: 12. CDR3 in amino acids: CASSVSRNPTGGNTEAFF. CDR3 DNA sequence: TGTGCCAGCAGCGTCTCCAGAAACCCGACAGGGGGCAACACTGAAGCTTTCTTT.

This clone was counted a single time. The chain couples TRBV7-9 to TRBJ2-7, with D possibly matching TRBD2 (5 bases). The germline CDR1 and CDR2 sequences are SEHNR and FQNEAQ (reference sequence). The CDR3 contains 11 residues. V was clipped by 4 bases and J by 7 bases, with 8 bases between them. This chain's CDR3 is CASSSSGEQYF. The CDR3 DNA reads TGTGCCAGCAGCTCTTCGGGGGAGCAGTACTTC.

This CDR3 reads CASTSPGGQGDGYTF. The CDR3 DNA sequence: TGTGCCAGCACCTCACCGGGGGGACAGGGAGATGGCTACACCTTC. This rearrangement joins TRBV5-4 to TRBJ1-2, with 9 bases that match TRBD1. Per germline, CDR1 SGHNT and CDR2 YYREEE (reference sequence). The trim removed 6 bases at V and 6 bases at J, leaving 12 bases unmatched. This CDR3 has 15 residues.